This record concerns one T cell receptor (beta chain) sequence. Its cognate antigen is unknown. The data are from a study of identical twins. MiXCR, applied by TCRdb to the 5' RACE reads, yields one record per CDR3 protein. The sample consists of roughly 1,500,000 distinct CDR3 sequences, about 32% of them appearing once. General study results and limits: Within cord blood, abundant beta clonotypes carried fewer insertions, but memory repertoires showed no such trend. Diverse VJ usage suggested most zero-insertion clonotypes were not invariant T cells.

Per germline, CDR1 DFQATT and CDR2 SNEGSKA (reference sequence). The CDR3 loop spans 13 amino acids. V lost 4 bases to trimming and J lost 1 base; unmatched junction nucleotides: 2. This clonotype was obtained from a newborn girl in good health. Specimen: cord blood. V and J are TRBV20-1 and TRBJ2-5, with 8 bases that match TRBD2. DNA of the CDR3: TGCAGTGCTAACCTAGCGGGCCAAGAGACCCAGTACTTC. Translating gives CSANLAGQETQYF.